Following are 9 T cell receptor beta chains from one sample sequenced in a study of blood T cells in healthy people across ages. It was with a sample-barcoded 5' primer and a J-beta primer mix that a second PCR of roughly 6 to 12 cycles was run. TCRdb used MiXCR to reprocess the 5' RACE reads, holding one entry per CDR3 protein. The sample comprises 1,500,000 or so distinct CDR3 sequences, roughly 59% of which are singletons, and roughly 7% rests with the top ten. Input material: blood. The receptors stem from a young man in good health.

The chain is built from TRBV10-3 and TRBJ1-5; no definite D call. This CDR3 is 13 amino acids long. The germline CDR1 and CDR2 sequences are ENHRY and SYGVKD. Trimming cost V 2 bases and J 5 bases, with 7 bases left between them. The CDR3: CAISEDGDQPQHF. DNA for the CDR3: TGTGCCATCAGTGAGGACGGGGATCAGCCCCAGCATTTT.

The chain couples TRBV28 to TRBJ2-4, with 12 bases aligning to TRBD2. The DNA end is a closer match to TRBJ2-5, so the J assignment may be wrong. The CDR3 has 16 amino acids. Germline CDR1 and CDR2: MDHEN and SYDVKM. The CDR3 region is CASSPSGGDVEETQYF. For the CDR3, the DNA is TGTGCCAGCAGCCCTAGCGGGGGGGATGTAGAAGAGACCCAGTACTTC.

J is TRBJ1-1 and V is TRBV4-1; 8 bases map to TRBD1. Germline V gene data show CDR1 as MGHRA and CDR2 as YSYEKL. The CDR3 contains 15 residues. Trimming cost V 4 bases and J 5 bases; bases outside gene matches: 9. CDR3 loop: CASSRSDREDTEAFF. CDR3 DNA sequence: TGCGCCAGCAGCCGGTCGGACAGGGAGGATACTGAAGCTTTCTTT.

The chain employs TRBV7-6 and TRBJ2-7, with 9 positions matching TRBD2. This CDR3 region has 15 residues. Looked up from germline, CDR1 is SGHVS and CDR2 is FNYEAQ. The V gene end was trimmed by 2 bases and the J gene end by 7 bases; junction bases not matched to a gene: 9. CDR3 bases: TGTGCCAGCAGCTTAATGGTAGCGGGAGACAATGAGCAGTACTTC. Its protein product is CASSLMVAGDNEQYF.

The chain uses TRBV6-5 and TRBJ2-7, with D unclear. The CDR3 is made up of 13 amino acids. The germline gives CDR1 MNHEY, CDR2 SVGAGI. V lost 5 bases and J 7 bases, leaving 15 bases between the germline ends. The CDR3 DNA follows: TGTGCCAGCAGTGAAGGCTCCGGGTTTGAGCAGTACTTC. Residues: CASSEGSGFEQYF.

The rearrangement uses TRBV7-2 and TRBJ2-7, with D hard to call. Trimming removed 5 bases from V and 6 bases from J, with 11 bases in between. The CDR3 is 12 amino acids. In germline, CDR1 is SGHTA, CDR2 FQGNSA. For the CDR3, the DNA is TGTGCCAGCAGCACCACCAATTCCGAGCAGTACTTC. This gives the protein CASSTTNSEQYF.

This clonotype was found a few times. The chain couples TRBV12-3 or TRBV12-4 to TRBJ2-1, with TRBD1 identical over 7 bases. V was pared by 1 base and J by 4 bases, with 4 bases of the junction left unmatched. CDR3 length: 15 amino acids. This CDR3 is CASSLGPGGYNEQFF. The CDR3, as DNA: TGTGCCAGCAGTTTAGGCCCAGGGGGTTACAATGAGCAGTTCTTC.

CDR3 protein: CASSRYGTLTGELFF. The CDR3 region has the DNA TGTGCCAGCAGCCGCTACGGGACACTCACCGGGGAGCTGTTTTTT. The rearrangement links TRBV27 to TRBJ2-2; possible D gene TRBD1, 6 bases. The V and J ends lost 6 bases and 4 bases respectively, with 15 bases between them. This CDR3 is 15 amino acids long. Germline values: CDR1 MNHEY, CDR2 SMNVEV (reference sequence).

The V and J genes are TRBV6-1 and TRBJ2-7, with a possible D match to TRBD1 (6 bases). The germline V gene has CDR1 MNHNS and CDR2 SASEGT. This CDR3 has 13 residues. V was pared by 8 bases and J by 3 bases, with 14 bases between. The DNA of the CDR3 is TGTGCCAGCGCGAGGACAGAGCGCTACGAGCAGTACTTC. Encoded protein: CASARTERYEQYF.